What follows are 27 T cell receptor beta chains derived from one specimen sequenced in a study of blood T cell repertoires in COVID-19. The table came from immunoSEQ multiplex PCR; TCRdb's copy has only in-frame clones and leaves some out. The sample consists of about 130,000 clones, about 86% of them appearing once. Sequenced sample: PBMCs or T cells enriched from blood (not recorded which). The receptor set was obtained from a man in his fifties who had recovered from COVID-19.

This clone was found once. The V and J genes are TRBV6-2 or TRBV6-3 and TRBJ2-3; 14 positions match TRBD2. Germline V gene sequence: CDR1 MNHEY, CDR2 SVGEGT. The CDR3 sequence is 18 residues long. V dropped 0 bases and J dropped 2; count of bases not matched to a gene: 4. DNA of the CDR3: TGTGCCAGCAGTTACTCCAGGACTAGCGGGGGGACCACAGATACGCAGTATTTT. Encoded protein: CASSYSRTSGGTTDTQYF.

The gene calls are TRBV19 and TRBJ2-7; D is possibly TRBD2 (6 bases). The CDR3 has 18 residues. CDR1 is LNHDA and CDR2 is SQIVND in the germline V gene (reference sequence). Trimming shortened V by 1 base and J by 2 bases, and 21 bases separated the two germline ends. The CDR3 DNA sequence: TGTGCCAGTAGTATAGGTAGGAGGGGCGCAGTAAACCCCTACGAGCAGTACTTC. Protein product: CASSIGRRGAVNPYEQYF.

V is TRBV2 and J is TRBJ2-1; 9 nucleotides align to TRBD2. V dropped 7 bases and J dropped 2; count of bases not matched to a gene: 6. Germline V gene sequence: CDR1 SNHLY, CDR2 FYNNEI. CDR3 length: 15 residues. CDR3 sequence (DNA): TGTGCCAGCAACCGAGCGGGGGGTACCTACAATGAGCAGTTCTTC. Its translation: CASNRAGGTYNEQFF.

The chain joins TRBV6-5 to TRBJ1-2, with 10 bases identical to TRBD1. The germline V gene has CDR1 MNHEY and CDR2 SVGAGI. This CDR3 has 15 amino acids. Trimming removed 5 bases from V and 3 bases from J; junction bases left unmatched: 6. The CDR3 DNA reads TGTGCCAGCAGTCCGGGACAGGGGAGTTACTATGGCTACACCTTC. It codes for CASSPGQGSYYGYTF.

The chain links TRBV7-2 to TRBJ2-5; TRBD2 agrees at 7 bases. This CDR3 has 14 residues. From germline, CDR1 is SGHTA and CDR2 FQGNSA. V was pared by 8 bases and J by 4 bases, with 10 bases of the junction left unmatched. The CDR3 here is CASVRGILRETQYF. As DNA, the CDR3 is TGTGCCAGCGTGCGGGGGATATTACGAGAGACCCAGTACTTC.

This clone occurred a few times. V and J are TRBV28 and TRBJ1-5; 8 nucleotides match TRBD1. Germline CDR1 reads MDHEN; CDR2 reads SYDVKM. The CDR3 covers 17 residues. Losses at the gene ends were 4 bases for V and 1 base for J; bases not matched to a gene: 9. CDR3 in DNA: TGTGCCAGCAGTTCCCCGAGGACAGGGCGGAGCAATCAGCCCCAGCATTTT. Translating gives CASSSPRTGRSNQPQHF.

CDR3 nucleotides: TGTGCCAGCAGCTTACAAGGGCGGGGTGCCTCCTACGAGCAGTACTTC. Translation: CASSLQGRGASYEQYF. The V call is TRBV7-8, the J call TRBJ2-7; tentative D call: TRBD2 (6 bases). Germline assignment: CDR1 SGHVS and CDR2 FQNEAQ. CDR3 length equals 16 residues. Trimming removed 2 bases at V and 0 bases at J, with 14 bases between.

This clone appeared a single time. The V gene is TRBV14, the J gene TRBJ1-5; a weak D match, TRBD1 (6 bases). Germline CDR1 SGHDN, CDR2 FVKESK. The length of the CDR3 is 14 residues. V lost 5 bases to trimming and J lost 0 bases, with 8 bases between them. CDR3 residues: CASSGTHSNQPQHF. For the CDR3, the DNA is TGTGCCAGCAGCGGGACACATAGCAATCAGCCCCAGCATTTT. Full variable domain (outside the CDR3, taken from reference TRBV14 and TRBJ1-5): EAGVTQFPSHSVIEKGQTVTLRCDPISGHDNLYWYRRVMGKEIKFLLHFVKESKQDESGMPNNRFLAERTGGTYSTLKVQPAELEDSGVYFCASSGTHSNQPQHFGDGTRLSIL.

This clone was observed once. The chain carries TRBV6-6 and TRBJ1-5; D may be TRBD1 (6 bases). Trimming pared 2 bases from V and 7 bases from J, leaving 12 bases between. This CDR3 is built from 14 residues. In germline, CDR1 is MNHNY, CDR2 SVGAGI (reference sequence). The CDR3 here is CASSYPGDEQPQHF. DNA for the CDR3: TGTGCCAGCAGTTACCCAGGGGACGAACAGCCCCAGCATTTT.

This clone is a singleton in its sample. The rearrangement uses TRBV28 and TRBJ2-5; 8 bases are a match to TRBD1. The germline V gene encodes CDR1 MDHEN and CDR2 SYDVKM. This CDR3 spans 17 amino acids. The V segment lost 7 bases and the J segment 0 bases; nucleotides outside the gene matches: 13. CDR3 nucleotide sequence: TGTGCCAGCACCGGACGGAGAGGGACAGGATACCAAGAGACCCAGTACTTC. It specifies CASTGRRGTGYQETQYF. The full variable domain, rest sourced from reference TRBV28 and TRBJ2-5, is DVKVTQSSRYLVKRTGEKVFLECVQDMDHENMFWYRQDPGLGLRLIYFSYDVKMKEKGDIPEGYSVSREKKERFSLILESASTNQTSMYLCASTGRRGTGYQETQYFGPGTRLLVL.

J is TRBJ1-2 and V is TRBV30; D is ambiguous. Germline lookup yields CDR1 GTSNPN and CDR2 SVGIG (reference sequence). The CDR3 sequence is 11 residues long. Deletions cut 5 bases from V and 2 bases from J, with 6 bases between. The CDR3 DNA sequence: TGTGCCTGGGGGCAGAACTATGGCTACACCTTC. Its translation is CAWGQNYGYTF.

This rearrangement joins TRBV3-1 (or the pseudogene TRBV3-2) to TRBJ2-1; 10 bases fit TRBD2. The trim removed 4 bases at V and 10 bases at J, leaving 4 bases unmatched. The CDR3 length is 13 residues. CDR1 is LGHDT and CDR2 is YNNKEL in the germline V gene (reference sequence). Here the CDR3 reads CASSPGLAKEQFF. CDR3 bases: TGTGCCAGCAGCCCGGGACTAGCGAAAGAGCAGTTCTTC.

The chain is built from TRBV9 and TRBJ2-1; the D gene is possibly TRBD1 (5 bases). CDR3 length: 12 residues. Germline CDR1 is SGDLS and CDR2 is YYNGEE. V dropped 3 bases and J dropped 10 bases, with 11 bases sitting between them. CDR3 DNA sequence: TGTGCCAGCAGCGCCCCCAAGGGGGAGCAGTTCTTC. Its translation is CASSAPKGEQFF.

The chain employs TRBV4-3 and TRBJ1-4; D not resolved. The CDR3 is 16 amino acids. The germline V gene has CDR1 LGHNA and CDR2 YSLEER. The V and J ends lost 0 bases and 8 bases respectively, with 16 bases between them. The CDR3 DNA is TGCGCCAGCAGCCAAGAGAGGTTGAGGGCTGGGGAAAAACTGTTTTTT. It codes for CASSQERLRAGEKLFF.

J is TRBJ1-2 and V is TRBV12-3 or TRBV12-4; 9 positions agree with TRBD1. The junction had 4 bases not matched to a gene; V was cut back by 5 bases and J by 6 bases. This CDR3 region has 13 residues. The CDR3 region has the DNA TGTGCCAGCAGTACCGGGACAGGGCATGGCTACACCTTC. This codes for CASSTGTGHGYTF.

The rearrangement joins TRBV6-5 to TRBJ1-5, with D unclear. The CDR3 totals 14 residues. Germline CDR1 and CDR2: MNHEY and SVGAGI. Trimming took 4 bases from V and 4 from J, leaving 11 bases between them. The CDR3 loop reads CASSSLGVNQPQHF. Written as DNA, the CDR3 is TGTGCCAGCAGTTCCCTCGGGGTTAATCAGCCCCAGCATTTT.

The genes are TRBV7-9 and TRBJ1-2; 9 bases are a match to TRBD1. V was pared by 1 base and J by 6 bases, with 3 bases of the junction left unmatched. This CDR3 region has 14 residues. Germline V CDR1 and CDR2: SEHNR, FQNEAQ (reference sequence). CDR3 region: CASSLDRGHDGYTF. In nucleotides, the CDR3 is TGTGCCAGCAGCTTAGACAGGGGGCATGATGGCTACACCTTC.

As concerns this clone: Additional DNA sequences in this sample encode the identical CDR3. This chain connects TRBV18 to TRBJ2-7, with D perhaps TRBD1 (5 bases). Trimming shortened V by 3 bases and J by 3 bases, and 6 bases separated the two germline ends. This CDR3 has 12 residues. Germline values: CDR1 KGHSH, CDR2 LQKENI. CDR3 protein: CASSPDSYEQYF. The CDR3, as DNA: TGTGCCAGCTCACCTGACAGCTACGAGCAGTACTTC.

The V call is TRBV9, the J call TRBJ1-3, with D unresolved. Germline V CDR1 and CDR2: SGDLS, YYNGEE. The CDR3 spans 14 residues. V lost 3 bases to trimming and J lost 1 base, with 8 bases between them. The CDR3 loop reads CASSASRSGNTIYF. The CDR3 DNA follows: TGTGCCAGCAGCGCAAGCCGATCTGGAAACACCATATATTTT.

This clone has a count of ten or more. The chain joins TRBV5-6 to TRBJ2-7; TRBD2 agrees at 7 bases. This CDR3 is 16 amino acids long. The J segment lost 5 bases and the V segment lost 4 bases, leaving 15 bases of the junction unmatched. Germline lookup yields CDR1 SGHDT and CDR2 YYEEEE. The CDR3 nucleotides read TGTGCCAGCAGCACCCCCCTTTGGACTAGGGACCACGAGCAGTACTTC. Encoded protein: CASSTPLWTRDHEQYF.

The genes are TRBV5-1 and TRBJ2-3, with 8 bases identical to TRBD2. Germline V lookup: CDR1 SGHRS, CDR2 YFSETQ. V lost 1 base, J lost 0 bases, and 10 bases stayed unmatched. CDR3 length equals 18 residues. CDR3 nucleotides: TGCGCCAGCAGCTTGTTACGCGGGGGGTCTGCTAGCACAGATACGCAGTATTTT. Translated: CASSLLRGGSASTDTQYF.

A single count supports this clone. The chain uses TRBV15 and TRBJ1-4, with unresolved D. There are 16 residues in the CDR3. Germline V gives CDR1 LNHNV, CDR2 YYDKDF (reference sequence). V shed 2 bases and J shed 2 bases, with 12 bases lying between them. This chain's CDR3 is CATSRTHLQTNEKLFF. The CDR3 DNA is TGTGCCACCAGCAGAACCCACCTCCAGACTAATGAAAAACTGTTTTTT.

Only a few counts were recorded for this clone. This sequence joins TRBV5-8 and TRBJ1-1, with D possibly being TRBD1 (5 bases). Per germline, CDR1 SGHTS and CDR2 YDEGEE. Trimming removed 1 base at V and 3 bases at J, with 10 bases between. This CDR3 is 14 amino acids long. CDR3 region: CASSLWGGDTEAFF. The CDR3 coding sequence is TGTGCCAGCAGCTTGTGGGGGGGGGACACTGAAGCTTTCTTT.

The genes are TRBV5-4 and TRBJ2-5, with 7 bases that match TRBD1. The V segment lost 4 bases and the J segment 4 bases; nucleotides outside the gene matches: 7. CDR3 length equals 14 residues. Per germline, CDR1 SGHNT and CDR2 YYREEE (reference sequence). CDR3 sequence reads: CASSAITGAETQYF. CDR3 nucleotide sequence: TGTGCCAGCAGCGCTATTACAGGGGCAGAGACCCAGTACTTC.

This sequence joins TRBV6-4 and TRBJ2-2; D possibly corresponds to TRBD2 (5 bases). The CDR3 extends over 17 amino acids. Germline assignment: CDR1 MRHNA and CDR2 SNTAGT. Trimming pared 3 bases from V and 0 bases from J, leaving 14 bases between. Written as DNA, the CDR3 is TGTGCCAGCAGTGAGTCGAGCGGTGGGTCGAACACCGGGGAGCTGTTTTTT. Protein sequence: CASSESSGGSNTGELFF.

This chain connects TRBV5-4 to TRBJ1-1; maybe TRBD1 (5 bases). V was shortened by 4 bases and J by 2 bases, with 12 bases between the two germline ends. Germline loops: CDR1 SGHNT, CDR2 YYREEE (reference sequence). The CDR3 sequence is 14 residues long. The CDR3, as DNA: TGTGCCAGCAGCGAAAACAGGCGAAACACTGAAGCTTTCTTT. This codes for CASSENRRNTEAFF.

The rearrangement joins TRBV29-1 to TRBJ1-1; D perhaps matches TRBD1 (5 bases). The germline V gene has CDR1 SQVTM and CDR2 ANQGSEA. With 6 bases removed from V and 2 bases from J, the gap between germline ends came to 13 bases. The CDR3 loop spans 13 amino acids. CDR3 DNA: TGCAGCGTGGCAGGGTTATACAACACTGAAGCTTTCTTT. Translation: CSVAGLYNTEAFF. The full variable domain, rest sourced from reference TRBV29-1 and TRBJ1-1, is SAVISQKPSRDICQRGTSLTIQCQVDSQVTMMFWYRQQPGQSLTLIATANQGSEATYESGFVIDKFPISRPNLTFSTLTVSNMSPEDSSIYLCSVAGLYNTEAFFGQGTRLTVV.